What follows is one T cell receptor beta chain and its context. These data come from a study of blood T cell repertoires in COVID-19. The wider study: COVID-19 samples, acute and convalescent, were from the United States, Italy and Spain.

The CDR3 extends over 15 amino acids. Looked up from germline, CDR1 is LGHNA and CDR2 is YNFKEQ. V lost 0 bases to trimming and J lost 7 bases, with 13 bases between them. Sequencing used immunoSEQ multiplex PCR; TCRdb keeps in-frame clones, though not all of them. The table lists about 170,000 clones, approximately 86% of them singletons. This sequence originates from a woman of 80 years or more with COVID-19, enrolled during active disease. The chain recombines TRBV4-2 with TRBJ1-5; a possible D gene is TRBD1 (5 bases). Source material: peripheral blood. The chain's CDR3 is CASSQEGGEGQPQHF. CDR3 nucleotide sequence: TGTGCCAGCAGCCAAGAAGGAGGGGAGGGACAGCCCCAGCATTTT.